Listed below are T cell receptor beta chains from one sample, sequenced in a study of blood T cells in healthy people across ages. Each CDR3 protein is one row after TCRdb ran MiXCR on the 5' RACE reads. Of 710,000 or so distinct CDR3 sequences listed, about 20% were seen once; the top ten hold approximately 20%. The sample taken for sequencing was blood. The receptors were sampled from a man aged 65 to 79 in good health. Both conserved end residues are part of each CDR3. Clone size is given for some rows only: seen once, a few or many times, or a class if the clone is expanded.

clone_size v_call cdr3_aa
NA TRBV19 CASRDRVAEKLFF
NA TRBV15 CATSRDLTGENEKLFF
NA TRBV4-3 CASSQEKGVYNEQFF
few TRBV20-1 CSAKQGSWGRTEAFF
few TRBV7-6 CASSAGTSGRGGYNEQFF
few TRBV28 CASWGRTNTEAFF
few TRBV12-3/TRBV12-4 CASKGGNYGYTF
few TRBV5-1 CASSDWTVANTEAFF
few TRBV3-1 CASSQGFISEAFF
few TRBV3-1 CASNSPSGNTEAFF
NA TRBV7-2 CASSLVGDPGMRGTQYF
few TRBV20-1 CSAPTLALHDPHGQFF
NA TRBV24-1 CATSDLLAGGEDTQYF
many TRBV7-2 CASSRGGTGGTEAFF
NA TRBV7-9 CASSLSGSLLGETQYF
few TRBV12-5 CASGPRRNTEAFF
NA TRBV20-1 CSASAGYGYTF
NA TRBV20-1 CSARDPPGQYF
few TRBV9 CASSSDRGGYTF
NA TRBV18 CASSTDQETQYF
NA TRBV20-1 CSASSSSGSLGDTQYF
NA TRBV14 CASSPESGTAKNIQYF
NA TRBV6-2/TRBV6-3 CASSYPTLAGWQETQYF
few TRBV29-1 CSVEGRPNTDTQYF
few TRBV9 CASSPRLAADTQYF
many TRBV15 CATSRDSATIQETQYF
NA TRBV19 CASSTTVTNTEAFF
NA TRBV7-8 CAGSLPRTDEQYF
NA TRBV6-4 CASSVEGTGANVLTF
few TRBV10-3 CAISGPTGAFYNEQFF
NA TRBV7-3 CAPGGGGNQPQHF
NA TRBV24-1 CASLSGTYTQYF
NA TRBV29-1 CSVRTDSMGTGELFF
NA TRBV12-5 CASAEPLTGEETQYF
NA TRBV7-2 CASSPPGLAVQETQYF
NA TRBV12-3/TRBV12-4 CASSFKLSTDMEYF
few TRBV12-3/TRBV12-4 CASSFVRTPRYGYTF
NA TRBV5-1 CASSLEGQGAREKLFF
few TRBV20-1 CSAYTGSGWNTEAFF
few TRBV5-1 CASSLVGAFVTEAFF
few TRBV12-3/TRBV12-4 CASSLAGTSYGYTF
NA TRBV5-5 CASSLSGTVNQETQYF
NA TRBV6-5 CASSYTMPTSTYTGELFF
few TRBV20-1 CSARGLTGVNQPQHF
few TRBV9 CASSLSGSRGPDTQYF
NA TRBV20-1 CSAREMARGHGQPQHF
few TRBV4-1 CASSQPASNPYGYTF
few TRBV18 CASSPQGVGKNIRYF
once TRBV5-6 CASSLRGGHSYGYTF